The 31 T cell receptor beta chains given below trace back to one sample, sequenced in a study of regulatory T cells in long-lasting Graves disease. The time point denotes: persistent/refractory GD, antithyroid drugs over 5 years with positive TRAb. Following extraction of RNA from PBMCs, that RNA was used to make the TCR library. Building the TCR beta libraries relied on iRepertoire HTBI primers, and CDR3 regions underwent Arm-PCR. TCRdb processed the multiplex PCR reads anew with MiXCR; each CDR3 protein has one entry. The repertoire includes around 450,000 distinct CDR3 sequences, around a fifth of them detected once, and less than 9% sits in the top ten. Sequenced here: peripheral blood mononuclear cells (PBMCs), sampled when the disease was refractory, from a patient treated with antithyroid drugs. The receptors were sampled from a female donor with Graves disease.

This clonotype turned up a few times. This chain uses TRBV19 with TRBJ1-5, with D unresolved. Between the trimmed V and J ends, which lost 4 bases and 2 bases, there was a span of 15 bases. The CDR3 covers 16 residues. Germline CDR1 and CDR2: LNHDA and SQIVND (reference sequence). The CDR3 nucleotides read TGTGCCAGTAGTAGGAACGGCCAGTATGGCAATCAGCCCCAGCATTTT. It is translated as CASSRNGQYGNQPQHF.

V and J are TRBV18 and TRBJ1-4, with no clear D. Germline CDR1 is KGHSH and CDR2 is LQKENI. CDR3 length: 15 residues. V lost 3 bases and J 0 bases, leaving 8 bases between the germline ends. The CDR3 spells CASSPGPTTNEKLFF. CDR3 coding DNA: TGTGCCAGCTCACCTGGACCGACAACTAATGAAAAACTGTTTTTT.

This clonotype was observed at least ten times. The chain employs TRBV5-6 and TRBJ2-7; D perhaps matches TRBD1 (5 bases). The CDR3 covers 16 residues. V was cut by 3 bases and J by 3 bases, with 19 bases left in between. Germline CDR1 reads SGHDT; CDR2 reads YYEEEE. In nucleotides, the CDR3 is TGTGCCAGCAGCTCATCGTGGTACAGGACGGGCTACGAGCAGTACTTC. This codes for CASSSSWYRTGYEQYF.

This clonotype was seen ten or more times. CDR3 in amino acids: CSVETGQMNTEAFF. CDR3 nucleotide sequence: TGCAGCGTAGAGACTGGACAGATGAACACTGAAGCTTTCTTT. The J gene is TRBJ1-1, the V gene TRBV29-1, with D maybe TRBD1 (6 bases). This CDR3 is built from 14 residues. From germline, CDR1 is SQVTM and CDR2 ANQGSEA. V was trimmed by 6 bases and J by 0 bases, leaving 14 bases between them.

Ten or more counts support this clonotype. The gene calls are TRBV11-2 and TRBJ2-5; D is possibly TRBD2 (6 bases). Germline V gene lookup returns CDR1 SGHAT and CDR2 FQNNGV. The CDR3 sequence is 14 residues long. Trimming took 5 bases from V and 7 from J, leaving 17 bases between them. CDR3 in DNA: TGTGCCAGCAGCGTCCGGGACTCCTATCGGACCCAGTACTTC. The encoded protein is CASSVRDSYRTQYF.

This clonotype was seen only a few times. The chain is built from TRBV5-1 and TRBJ2-1; TRBD1 aligns across 9 bases. This CDR3 is 15 amino acids long. Germline trimming cut 4 bases from V and 7 bases from J; bases unmatched to any gene: 9. CDR1 SGHRS and CDR2 YFSETQ come from the germline V gene. The CDR3 coding sequence is TGCGCCAGCAGCCGCTGGACAGGGGATCAAAATGAGCAGTTCTTC. Translated: CASSRWTGDQNEQFF.

V gene TRBV20-1 combines with J gene TRBJ1-2, with a weak D call TRBD1 (6 bases). Germline values: CDR1 DFQATT, CDR2 SNEGSKA (reference sequence). The CDR3 has 14 residues. Trimming left V 5 bases short and J 2 bases short, with 15 bases between. The CDR3 sequence is CSASQSTGNYGYTF. CDR3 sequence (DNA): TGCAGTGCTTCTCAATCTACAGGGAACTATGGCTACACCTTC.

This rearrangement joins TRBV20-1 to TRBJ2-5, with 7 bases lining up with TRBD2. Trimming cost V 3 bases and J 5 bases; bases outside gene matches: 9. Germline assignment: CDR1 DFQATT and CDR2 SNEGSKA (reference sequence). CDR3 size: 14 residues. The CDR3 sequence: CSASNPGGPETQYF. The CDR3 DNA is TGCAGTGCTAGTAATCCGGGAGGACCGGAGACCCAGTACTTC.

This clonotype was picked up many times. The chain uses TRBV28 and TRBJ1-4; no definite D call. CDR3 length: 15 amino acids. Germline CDR1 is MDHEN and CDR2 is SYDVKM. V lost 4 bases and J 0 bases, leaving 9 bases between the germline ends. The CDR3 loop is CASSSQDATNEKLFF. The CDR3 DNA reads as TGTGCCAGCAGTTCCCAGGATGCAACTAATGAAAAACTGTTTTTT.

The table lists this clonotype with many counts. The V and J genes are TRBV24-1 and TRBJ2-2; D is unclear. The CDR3 sequence is 13 residues long. Germline-derived CDR1 and CDR2 are KGHDR and SFDVKD. With 3 bases removed from V and 4 bases from J, the gap between germline ends came to 5 bases. The CDR3, as DNA: TGTGCCACCAGTGATCTGGGCACCGGGGAGCTGTTTTTT. Translated: CATSDLGTGELFF.

The chain couples TRBV30 to TRBJ1-3; D is uncertain. CDR1 is GTSNPN, CDR2 SVGIG, per germline (reference sequence). The CDR3 extends over 14 amino acids. Between the trimmed V and J ends, which lost 1 base and 0 bases, there was a span of 7 bases. DNA for the CDR3: TGTGCCTGGAGTGCCTCGAGCTCTGGAAACACCATATATTTT. It yields the protein CAWSASSSGNTIYF. Based on the CDR3 plus reference TRBV30 and TRBJ1-3, the full variable domain is SQTIHQWPATLVQPVGSPLSLECTVEGTSNPNLYWYRQAAGRGLQLLFYSVGIGQISSEVPQNLSASRPQDRQFILSSKKLLLSDSGFYLCAWSASSSGNTIYFGEGSWLTVV.

The chain combines TRBV15 with TRBJ1-4; no definite D call. Germline lookup yields CDR1 LNHNV and CDR2 YYDKDF (reference sequence). V dropped 3 bases and J dropped 3 bases, with 2 bases sitting between them. The CDR3 contains 12 residues. CDR3 protein: CATSRANEKLFF. The CDR3 coding sequence is TGTGCCACCAGCAGGGCTAATGAAAAACTGTTTTTT.

Many counts were recorded for this clonotype. V is TRBV27 and J is TRBJ1-2, with 12 positions matching TRBD1. The CDR3 contains 16 residues. J gave up 8 bases and V 4 bases, and 11 bases lay outside the gene matches. Germline V CDR1 and CDR2: MNHEY, SMNVEV (reference sequence). CDR3 region: CASSSVMGQGARGYTF. Written as DNA, the CDR3 is TGTGCCAGCAGTTCGGTCATGGGACAGGGGGCGCGAGGCTACACCTTC.

This clonotype was observed many times. The genes are TRBV12-3 or TRBV12-4 and TRBJ1-1; D gene unclear. Deletions cut 5 bases from V and 7 bases from J, with 11 bases between. The CDR3 consists of 12 residues. The CDR3, as DNA: TGTGCCAGCAGTGTCCTAATGGGTGAAGCTTTCTTT. As protein: CASSVLMGEAFF.

This clonotype was seen a few times. This chain uses TRBV15 with TRBJ1-5, with 8 bases that match TRBD1. This CDR3 is built from 14 residues. Germline values: CDR1 LNHNV, CDR2 YYDKDF (reference sequence). Unmatched junction bases numbered 8, after V lost 8 bases and J lost 5 bases. The CDR3, as DNA: TGTGCCACCTCCAGGACAGGGTACGATCAGCCCCAGCATTTT. This gives the protein CATSRTGYDQPQHF.

There are many counts of this clonotype. The J gene is TRBJ2-2, the V gene TRBV12-3 or TRBV12-4; 9 bases agree with TRBD1. V was clipped by 3 bases and J by 6 bases; unmatched bases: 5. The CDR3 covers 15 residues. For the CDR3, the DNA is TGTGCCAGCAGTTTTTGGACAGGGGTACCCGGGGAGCTGTTTTTT. Translation: CASSFWTGVPGELFF.

V usage is TRBV28 and J usage is TRBJ1-2, with TRBD1 identical over 9 bases. CDR1 and CDR2 (germline): MDHEN, SYDVKM. This CDR3 region has 14 residues. V gave up 5 bases and J gave up 4 bases; unmatched junction bases: 5. Here the CDR3 DNA reads TGTGCCAGCAGTATACAGGGGGCTGGCTATGGCTACACCTTC. Translation: CASSIQGAGYGYTF.

There are many counts of this clonotype. V is TRBV2 and J is TRBJ2-6, with 10 bases fitting TRBD1. The V gene's germline CDR1 is SNHLY and CDR2 FYNNEI. The CDR3 totals 20 residues. Trimming cost V 0 bases and J 0 bases; bases outside gene matches: 8. The CDR3 nucleotides are TGTGCCAGCAGTGAAGCGGGGGACAGGGGTTTGGGCTCTGGGGCCAACGTCCTGACTTTC. Translated, it gives CASSEAGDRGLGSGANVLTF.

Regarding this clonotype: A far bigger clonotype differs at one base, so this is likely a read error. V usage is TRBV7-2 and J usage is TRBJ1-2, with 10 positions matching TRBD1. Germline assignment: CDR1 SGHTA and CDR2 FQGNSA. The length of the CDR3 is 13 residues. The CDR3 loop reads CAGSQRTGGGYTF. CDR3 bases: TGTGCCGGCAGCCAAAGGACAGGGGGTGGCTACACCTTC.

V and J are TRBV7-9 and TRBJ2-7; weak D call: TRBD2 (6 bases). The CDR3 is 13 residues long. Germline lookup yields CDR1 SEHNR and CDR2 FQNEAQ (reference sequence). V shed 4 bases and J shed 6 bases, with 13 bases lying between them. The CDR3 nucleotides read TGTGCCAGCAGCTCGGGCGGGAATCCCGAGCAGTACTTC. Translating gives CASSSGGNPEQYF.

V usage is TRBV18 and J usage is TRBJ2-7; 9 nucleotides line up with TRBD1. From germline, CDR1 is KGHSH and CDR2 LQKENI. Unmatched junction bases numbered 3, after V lost 2 bases and J lost 4 bases. The CDR3 length is 14 residues. The CDR3 sequence: CASSPDRGGYEQYF. In nucleotides, the CDR3 is TGTGCCAGCTCACCAGACAGGGGGGGTTACGAGCAGTACTTC.

This clonotype has a handful of counts. The chain has TRBV20-1 and TRBJ1-3, with D perhaps matching TRBD1 (5 bases). V lost 3 bases and J lost 0, with 12 bases in between. CDR1 and CDR2 from the germline V gene are DFQATT and SNEGSKA (reference sequence). This CDR3 contains 15 residues. The CDR3 coding sequence is TGCAGTGCTAGGGCTGGACACAGCTCTGGAAACACCATATATTTT. Amino acids: CSARAGHSSGNTIYF.

V gene TRBV5-1 combines with J gene TRBJ1-6; a weak D match, TRBD1 (5 bases). Trimming pared 4 bases from V and 9 bases from J, leaving 11 bases between. The CDR3 totals 13 residues. Looked up from germline, CDR1 is SGHRS and CDR2 is YFSETQ. The CDR3 region has the DNA TGCGCCAGCAGCGCACTGCAGGGTTCACCCCTCCACTTT. Protein product: CASSALQGSPLHF.

This clonotype has more than one count but fewer than ten. This chain joins TRBV28 and TRBJ2-5, with a weak D call TRBD1 (5 bases). CDR3 length: 16 amino acids. Per germline, CDR1 MDHEN and CDR2 SYDVKM. Trimming removed 7 bases at V and 2 bases at J, with 20 bases between. The CDR3 DNA follows: TGTGCCAGCACCACGCCGACAGCGACCCAGCAAGAGACCCAGTACTTC. Protein product: CASTTPTATQQETQYF.

This clonotype was recorded a few times. The rearrangement uses TRBV14 and TRBJ2-2; D not certain. In germline, CDR1 is SGHDN, CDR2 FVKESK. The V end was cut by 1 base, the J end by 5 bases, with 14 bases between. The CDR3 loop spans 16 amino acids. CDR3 sequence: CASSQVWVAGTGELFF. The CDR3 DNA reads as TGTGCCAGCAGCCAAGTCTGGGTGGCAGGAACCGGGGAGCTGTTTTTT.

The J gene is TRBJ2-1, the V gene TRBV7-2; 9 bases align to TRBD2. V shed 5 bases, J shed 6 bases, and the junction held 11 bases outside the gene matches. This CDR3 comprises 16 residues. Germline V lookup: CDR1 SGHTA, CDR2 FQGNSA. The CDR3 reads CASSRFGGSGSNEQFF. CDR3 in DNA: TGTGCCAGCAGCCGGTTCGGGGGTAGCGGGAGCAATGAGCAGTTCTTC.

This clonotype was seen more than once but under ten times. The genes are TRBV27 and TRBJ2-7; 9 bases line up with TRBD1. The CDR3 totals 14 residues. The germline V gene has CDR1 MNHEY and CDR2 SMNVEV (reference sequence). J lost 8 bases, V lost 4 bases, and 9 bases had no gene match. Written as DNA, the CDR3 is TGTGCCAGCAGTTCACCGGGACAGGGCCAACAGCAGTACTTC. It translates to CASSSPGQGQQQYF.

Notes on this clonotype: A read error is possible here, since a much larger clone lies one base away. The chain combines TRBV2 with TRBJ2-6, with 8 bases matching TRBD1. The J segment lost 9 bases and the V segment lost 8 bases, leaving 6 bases of the junction unmatched. CDR1 and CDR2 from the germline V gene are SNHLY and FYNNEI. The CDR3 runs to 13 residues. The CDR3 reads CASGTGWVNVLTF. For the CDR3, the DNA is TGTGCCAGCGGGACAGGCTGGGTCAACGTCCTGACTTTC.

This clonotype has at least ten counts. This chain uses TRBV12-3 or TRBV12-4 with TRBJ1-6; 7 positions match TRBD1. CDR3 length equals 18 residues. V lost 5 bases and J lost 9; bases outside the gene matches: 19. For the CDR3, the DNA is TGTGCCAGCAGTCACGGGACAGCTTACGGTTGGAAGGTTTCACCCCTCCACTTT. Its translation: CASSHGTAYGWKVSPLHF.

This clonotype has at least ten counts. This sequence joins TRBV28 and TRBJ2-2, with a weak D call TRBD2 (6 bases). The V gene lost 11 bases and the J gene lost 2 bases, with 12 bases spanning the gap. The CDR3 extends over 13 amino acids. Germline V CDR1 and CDR2: MDHEN, SYDVKM. CDR3 DNA sequence: TGTGCCTTAGGCGGGACCAACACCGGGGAGCTGTTTTTT. It translates to CALGGTNTGELFF.

The chain uses TRBV6-1 and TRBJ2-4, with 8 bases identical to TRBD1. The end of the DNA aligns better with TRBJ2-5, so the J call may be wrong. The CDR3 is 15 amino acids. The germline V gene encodes CDR1 MNHNS and CDR2 SASEGT. The CDR3: CASSEEDRVRETQYF. The CDR3 DNA follows: TGTGCCAGCAGTGAAGAGGACAGGGTTCGAGAGACCCAGTACTTC.